The 27 T cell receptor beta chains below were found in one sample sequenced in a study of regulatory T cells in long-lasting Graves disease. Assembly of TCR beta libraries relied on iRepertoire HTBI primers together with Arm-PCR of CDR3 regions. TCRdb used MiXCR to reprocess the multiplex PCR reads, holding one entry per CDR3 protein. The table includes approximately 440,000 distinct CDR3 sequences, 15% to 20% detected once. Time point specified: newly diagnosed GD, antithyroid drugs for less than 3 months. Preparation of the TCR library used RNA extracted from PBMCs. The same data also contributed to another study, on T cells in Graves' hyperthyroidism and ophthalmopathy.

The sequencing used peripheral blood mononuclear cells (PBMCs), collected at new diagnosis, from a patient treated with antithyroid drugs. The receptors stem from a man aged 35-49 years with Graves disease.

The gene calls are TRBV28 and TRBJ2-7; the D gene is possibly TRBD2 (7 bases). The length of the CDR3 is 14 residues. Germline V gene sequence: CDR1 MDHEN, CDR2 SYDVKM. V was shortened by 10 bases and J by 3 bases, with 19 bases between the two germline ends. The CDR3 spells CATKRGGTYYEQYF. In DNA, the CDR3 is TGTGCCACCAAAAGGGGGGGAACATACTACGAGCAGTACTTC.

This rearrangement joins TRBV20-1 to TRBJ2-1, with 10 nucleotides matching TRBD2. This CDR3 is 15 amino acids long. The germline CDR1 and CDR2 sequences are DFQATT and SNEGSKA (reference sequence). Trimming removed 4 bases from V and 1 base from J; junction bases left unmatched: 4. CDR3 amino acids: CSAKKREGSYNEQFF. The CDR3 DNA follows: TGCAGTGCTAAAAAGCGGGAGGGTTCCTACAATGAGCAGTTCTTC.

In its sample, this clonotype was seen many times. V usage is TRBV7-6 and J usage is TRBJ2-3; the match to TRBD1 covers 8 bases. Germline V lookup: CDR1 SGHVS, CDR2 FNYEAQ. CDR3 length: 15 amino acids. The V segment lost 5 bases and the J segment 2 bases; nucleotides outside the gene matches: 6. The CDR3 DNA follows: TGTGCCAGCAGCACAGGACAGGGCGACACAGATACGCAGTATTTT. It encodes CASSTGQGDTDTQYF.

Ten or more counts support this clonotype. CDR3 amino acids: CASSQGLEAFF. The CDR3 region has the DNA TGTGCCAGCAGCCAGGGGCTTGAAGCTTTCTTT. This sequence joins TRBV3-1 and TRBJ1-1; perhaps TRBD1 as D (5 bases). V lost 3 bases and J lost 7, with 6 bases in between. CDR1 LGHDT and CDR2 YNNKEL come from the germline V gene (reference sequence). The CDR3 has 11 amino acids.

This clonotype came up a few times. The V gene is TRBV20-1, the J gene TRBJ1-5, with D possibly TRBD1 on 6 matching bases. V lost 0 bases and J lost 1, with 13 bases in between. Germline loops: CDR1 DFQATT, CDR2 SNEGSKA (reference sequence). This CDR3 comprises 16 residues. The CDR3 region has the DNA TGCAGTGCTAGAGACGGCGGCAGGGGAAGCAATCAGCCCCAGCATTTT. Protein product: CSARDGGRGSNQPQHF.

This clonotype has ten or more counts. V usage is TRBV28 and J usage is TRBJ2-3; TRBD2 matches at 7 bases. Germline CDR1 and CDR2: MDHEN and SYDVKM. The CDR3 consists of 11 residues. The CDR3 nucleotides are TGTCTAGCGGCTAGCACAGATACGCAGTATTTT. It yields the protein CLAASTDTQYF. Together with reference TRBV28 and TRBJ2-3, the CDR3 gives the full variable domain: DVKVTQSSRYLVKRTGEKVFLECVQDMDHENMFWYRQDPGLGLRLIYFSYDVKMKEKGDIPEGYSVSREKKERFSLILESASTNQTSMYLCLAASTDTQYFGPGTRLTVL.

The CDR3 region is CSAKRLVGYNEQFF. The CDR3 DNA follows: TGCAGTGCTAAGCGGCTAGTTGGGTACAATGAGCAGTTCTTC. J is TRBJ2-1 and V is TRBV20-1, with D possibly matching TRBD2 (5 bases). CDR1 DFQATT and CDR2 SNEGSKA come from the germline V gene (reference sequence). This CDR3 is built from 14 residues. Trimming pared 4 bases from V and 4 bases from J, leaving 14 bases between.

This chain joins TRBV12-3 or TRBV12-4 and TRBJ2-3; 14 bases are shared with TRBD2. The CDR3 runs 19 residues. The J segment lost 4 bases and the V segment lost 5 bases, leaving 14 bases of the junction unmatched. CDR3 region: CASSKRTGRTSGRPDTQYF. Written as DNA, the CDR3 is TGTGCCAGCAGTAAGAGGACGGGAAGGACTAGCGGGAGGCCAGATACGCAGTATTTT.

This clonotype was recorded a few times. The chain couples TRBV28 to TRBJ2-2, with 9 bases lining up with TRBD2. The junction had 10 bases not matched to a gene; V was cut back by 7 bases and J by 4 bases. CDR1 and CDR2 (germline): MDHEN, SYDVKM. This CDR3 contains 16 residues. CDR3 sequence (DNA): TGTGCCAGCATTATGGCGGGAGGGCCAATCACCGGGGAGCTGTTTTTT. Protein product: CASIMAGGPITGELFF.

This clonotype has ten or more counts. The rearrangement links TRBV6-2 or TRBV6-3 to TRBJ2-1, with 7 bases that match TRBD1. V was pared by 0 bases and J by 7 bases, with 9 bases of the junction left unmatched. CDR1 and CDR2 (germline): MNHEY, SVGEGT. The CDR3 has 16 residues. The CDR3 sequence: CASSYSGPGGRNEQFF. CDR3 DNA: TGTGCCAGCAGTTACTCGGGGCCAGGGGGACGGAATGAGCAGTTCTTC.

Ten or more counts support this clonotype. The V gene is TRBV12-3 or TRBV12-4, the J gene TRBJ2-7; 7 bases are shared with TRBD1. The CDR3 sequence is 14 residues long. V gave up 5 bases and J gave up 2 bases; unmatched junction bases: 6. The CDR3 sequence is CASSPNRGTYEQYF. The CDR3 DNA reads as TGTGCCAGCAGTCCGAACAGGGGAACCTACGAGCAGTACTTC.

This rearrangement joins TRBV12-3 or TRBV12-4 to TRBJ2-2, with D possibly TRBD1 on 5 matching bases. The CDR3 consists of 15 residues. V lost 4 bases, J lost 1 base, and 10 bases lay in between. CDR3: CASSSDNRNTGELFF. The CDR3 DNA reads TGTGCCAGCAGTTCGGACAATCGGAACACCGGGGAGCTGTTTTTT.

This clonotype was recorded at least ten times. The chain carries TRBV5-1 and TRBJ1-1; the match to TRBD1 covers 8 bases. The J segment lost 4 bases and the V segment lost 4 bases, leaving 6 bases of the junction unmatched. This CDR3 is 14 amino acids long. From germline, CDR1 is SGHRS and CDR2 YFSETQ. The CDR3 coding sequence is TGCGCCAGCAGCGGAAAAACAGGGGGCACTGAAGCTTTCTTT. It specifies CASSGKTGGTEAFF.

This clonotype was counted many times. This sequence joins TRBV3-1 and TRBJ2-3; perhaps TRBD1 as D (5 bases). The CDR3 contains 15 residues. Germline V gene lookup returns CDR1 LGHDT and CDR2 YNNKEL (reference sequence). The germline V and J ends were trimmed by 1 base and 3 bases, with 11 bases remaining between them. The CDR3 loop is CASSQGPGRTDTQYF. The CDR3 coding sequence is TGTGCCAGCAGCCAAGGCCCAGGGCGGACAGATACGCAGTATTTT.

In this sample, this clonotype turned up a few times. The rearrangement uses TRBV7-2 and TRBJ2-5; D is unclear. The CDR3 has 14 residues. Germline V gene lookup returns CDR1 SGHTA and CDR2 FQGNSA. Trimming shortened V by 1 base and J by 2 bases, and 8 bases separated the two germline ends. The CDR3 sequence is CASSLGWHQETQYF. The CDR3 nucleotides read TGTGCCAGCAGCTTAGGTTGGCATCAAGAGACCCAGTACTTC.

There are a few counts of this clonotype. The chain has TRBV2 and TRBJ2-1; 11 bases match TRBD2. The V gene end was trimmed by 7 bases and the J gene end by 0 bases; junction bases not matched to a gene: 8. Germline assignment: CDR1 SNHLY and CDR2 FYNNEI. This CDR3 has 17 amino acids. The CDR3 DNA follows: TGTGCCAGCACGCCGGGACTAGCGGAGAGCTCCTACAATGAGCAGTTCTTC. Protein: CASTPGLAESSYNEQFF.

For this clonotype: This may be a read error: a much more frequent sequence differs by one nucleotide. V usage is TRBV20-1 and J usage is TRBJ2-7; 12 bases map to TRBD2. Germline V gives CDR1 DFQATT, CDR2 SNEGSKA (reference sequence). The CDR3 loop spans 14 amino acids. CDR3 in DNA: TGCAGTGCTAGGATGCTAGCGGGGGGGTACGAGCGGTACTTC. Residues: CSARMLAGGYERYF.

This clonotype was seen at least ten times. This chain links TRBV28 with TRBJ1-6; the D gene is possibly TRBD1 (5 bases). Per the germline V gene, CDR1 is MDHEN and CDR2 is SYDVKM. There are 19 residues in the CDR3. V lost 7 bases and J 3 bases, leaving 25 bases between the germline ends. The CDR3 loop reads CASTYLRGGSGFYNSPLHF. The CDR3 DNA reads TGTGCCAGCACTTATCTCCGGGGGGGATCTGGATTCTATAATTCACCCCTCCACTTT.

This chain joins TRBV6-1 and TRBJ2-7; 7 nucleotides line up with TRBD1. The V gene's germline CDR1 is MNHNS and CDR2 SASEGT. CDR3 size: 14 residues. J gave up 0 bases and V 4 bases, and 3 bases lay outside the gene matches. In DNA form, the CDR3 reads TGTGCCAGCAGTGCGGGACAGAGCTCCTACGAGCAGTACTTC. Protein: CASSAGQSSYEQYF.

This clonotype was seen ten or more times. This chain connects TRBV2 to TRBJ1-1; D is ambiguous. The germline V gene encodes CDR1 SNHLY and CDR2 FYNNEI. V was trimmed by 2 bases and J by 1 base, leaving 11 bases between them. The CDR3 is 15 amino acids. The chain's CDR3 is CASSESRSGNTEAFF. The DNA for the CDR3 is TGTGCCAGCAGTGAAAGTCGGAGCGGGAACACTGAAGCTTTCTTT. Using reference TRBV2 and TRBJ1-1 for the parts outside the CDR3, the full variable domain is EPEVTQTPSHQVTQMGQEVILRCVPISNHLYFYWYRQILGQKVEFLVSFYNNEISEKSEIFDDQFSVERPDGSNFTLKIRSTKLEDSAMYFCASSESRSGNTEAFFGQGTRLTVV.

This clonotype was recorded a few times. The genes are TRBV7-9 and TRBJ1-6, with TRBD1 matching 10 bases. V gave up 2 bases and J gave up 10 bases; unmatched junction bases: 5. Germline CDR1 reads SEHNR; CDR2 reads FQNEAQ (reference sequence). The CDR3 covers 15 residues. The CDR3 region has the DNA TGTGCCAGCAGCTTACGACAGGGGGCGCGGTCACCCCTCCACTTT. This codes for CASSLRQGARSPLHF.

This clonotype was counted many times. The chain is built from TRBV20-1 and TRBJ2-5; D might be TRBD2 (5 bases). Germline V lookup: CDR1 DFQATT, CDR2 SNEGSKA (reference sequence). This CDR3 is built from 15 residues. Deletions cut 3 bases from V and 1 base from J, with 15 bases between. For the CDR3, the DNA is TGCAGTGCTAGGACCCTACTAGGCCTCCAAGAGACCCAGTACTTC. It encodes CSARTLLGLQETQYF.

This clonotype showed up many times. The rearrangement uses TRBV2 and TRBJ1-1, with D possibly TRBD1 on 5 matching bases. CDR3 length: 14 amino acids. Germline V gene lookup returns CDR1 SNHLY and CDR2 FYNNEI. Trimming removed 6 bases at V and 6 bases at J, with 17 bases between. The CDR3 region has the DNA TGTGCCAGCAGCGGGGGTTCAGGGACCCCTGAAGCTTTCTTT. It encodes CASSGGSGTPEAFF.

The sample holds a few counts of this clonotype. The V and J genes are TRBV6-1 and TRBJ2-7; perhaps D is TRBD1 or TRBD2 (5 bases each). Germline CDR1 and CDR2: MNHNS and SASEGT. Trimming removed 6 bases at V and 5 bases at J, with 14 bases between. The length of the CDR3 is 13 residues. CDR3 amino acids: CASRPGRPDEQYF. In DNA, the CDR3 is TGTGCCAGCAGACCGGGACGGCCGGACGAGCAGTACTTC.

This clonotype has at least ten counts. The CDR3, as DNA: TGCAGCGTTGGGCTCGGGGGTACAGATACGCAGTATTTT. This codes for CSVGLGGTDTQYF. The chain joins TRBV29-1 to TRBJ2-3; maybe TRBD2 (6 bases). Germline-derived CDR1 and CDR2 are SQVTM and ANQGSEA. V was cut by 4 bases and J by 3 bases, with 11 bases left in between. The CDR3 consists of 13 residues.

This chain links TRBV20-1 with TRBJ2-1, with D tentatively TRBD2 (5 bases). V was shortened by 3 bases and J by 8 bases, with 17 bases between the two germline ends. This CDR3 spans 14 amino acids. Germline V gene sequence: CDR1 DFQATT, CDR2 SNEGSKA (reference sequence). The CDR3 protein is CSARALAEVDEQFF. DNA of the CDR3: TGCAGTGCTAGGGCTCTAGCAGAGGTGGATGAGCAGTTCTTC.

This clonotype was detected many times. The chain employs TRBV12-3 or TRBV12-4 and TRBJ2-1; tentatively, D is TRBD2 (6 bases). The CDR3 runs 12 residues. With 4 bases removed from V and 9 bases from J, the gap between germline ends came to 10 bases. The CDR3 region is CASSSGGVEQFF. The CDR3 DNA reads as TGTGCCAGCAGTTCAGGAGGGGTTGAGCAGTTCTTC.